The rows below give T cell receptor beta chains drawn from one sample of a study of identical twins. TCRdb used MiXCR to reprocess the 5' RACE reads, holding one entry per CDR3 protein. Found here are 1.5 million or so distinct CDR3 sequences, more than 30% of them singletons; the top ten hold about 0.27%. What was sequenced was cord blood. The origin of the receptors is a newborn girl in good health. CDR3s include the opening cysteine and the closing phenylalanine or tryptophan. Fields, in order: CDR3 length, J gene, D gene, clone size, V gene, CDR3 DNA, CDR3 protein. A D gene is named only where the DNA matches it firmly. A row's size may be missing; if present it is once, few, many or a size class.

>14|TRBJ2-6|-|few|TRBV20-1
TGCAGTGCTCCCGGACAGAATGGGGCCAACGTCCTGACTTTC
CSAPGQNGANVLTF
>15|TRBJ2-7|TRBD1|many|TRBV2
TGTGCCAGCAGTAAGAGGGGACAGTGGCCCTACGAGCAGTACTTC
CASSKRGQWPYEQYF
>17|TRBJ2-4|TRBD2|-|TRBV4-1
TGCGCCAGCAGCCGAACTAGCGGTCCCCACGTCCACAATGAGCAGTACTTC
CASSRTSGPHVHNEQYF
>16|TRBJ2-7|TRBD2|-|TRBV4-1
TGCGCCAGCAGCCCTACTAGCGGGACCTCCTACAATGAGCAGTACTTC
CASSPTSGTSYNEQYF
>15|TRBJ2-3|TRBD2|-|TRBV10-3
TGTGCCATCAACGCACTAGCGGGAGTAGGAGATACGCAGTATTTT
CAINALAGVGDTQYF
>16|TRBJ1-4|-|few|TRBV4-1
TGCGCCAGCAGCCAAGGCAGGGGAGGCCGGGATGAAAAACTGTTTTTT
CASSQGRGGRDEKLFF
>15|TRBJ2-7|TRBD2|many|TRBV20-1
TGCAGTGCTAGAGAAGGCGGGAGGGCCTTGAACGAGCAGTACTTC
CSAREGGRALNEQYF
>15|TRBJ2-1|TRBD2|many|TRBV29-1
TGCAGCGTCGAGCGAGCGGGATCTGTCTACAATGAGCAGTTCTTC
CSVERAGSVYNEQFF
>15|TRBJ2-1|TRBD1|few|TRBV12-3/TRBV12-4
TGTGCCAGCAGCTCAGACAGGGCTACGAGGGGTGAGCAGTTCTTC
CASSSDRATRGEQFF
>16|TRBJ1-1|-|few|TRBV5-6
TGTGCCAGCAGCCTCCGACGTATCTGGAGGGACACTGAAGCTTTCTTT
CASSLRRIWRDTEAFF
>17|TRBJ1-5|-|-|TRBV11-2
TGTGCCAGCAGCTTAGGCCCTGGGCAGGGAGTAGGACAGCCCCAGCATTTT
CASSLGPGQGVGQPQHF
>13|TRBJ1-5|-|-|TRBV27
TGTGCCAGCAGTTTCGGATACCATCAGCCCCAGCATTTT
CASSFGYHQPQHF
>14|TRBJ1-1|TRBD1|-|TRBV6-2/TRBV6-3
TGTGCCAGCACCCACAGGACAGGGGGGACTGAAGCTTTCTTT
CASTHRTGGTEAFF
>14|TRBJ1-1|-|-|TRBV20-1
TGCAGTGCTAGAGATCACAAAACCGGAACTGAAGCTTTCTTT
CSARDHKTGTEAFF
>15|TRBJ2-7|TRBD1|-|TRBV5-1
TGCGCCAGCAGCTTGGAGACAGGGAGTCCCTACGAGCAGTACTTC
CASSLETGSPYEQYF
>13|TRBJ2-1|-|-|TRBV27
TGTGCCAGCAGTTTAGGTAGCGTCCATGAGCAGTTCTTC
CASSLGSVHEQFF
>13|TRBJ2-4|-|few|TRBV15
TGTGCCACCCGAAAGGGCGCCAAAAACATTCAGTACTTC
CATRKGAKNIQYF
>13|TRBJ2-7|-|few|TRBV4-2
TGTGCCAGCAGCCAAGTGGCCAACAATGAGCAGTACTTC
CASSQVANNEQYF
>14|TRBJ2-1|-|few|TRBV5-1
TGCGCCAGCAGCTTGGATCCCGCTTCGGGTGAGCAGTTCTTC
CASSLDPASGEQFF
>15|TRBJ1-4|-|-|TRBV7-9
TGTGCCAGCAGCTTACCCACGGGAACTAATGAAAAACTGTTTTTT
CASSLPTGTNEKLFF
>16|TRBJ2-1|TRBD2|-|TRBV29-1
TGCAGCGTCCCCATAGCGGGCGGGAGCTCCTACAATGAGCAGTTCTTC
CSVPIAGGSSYNEQFF
>15|TRBJ1-5|-|few|TRBV10-3
TGTGCCATCAGTGATAAGGGGGTTGTCGGAGGGCCCCAGCATTTT
CAISDKGVVGGPQHF
>14|TRBJ2-1|TRBD2|-|TRBV20-1
TGCAGTGCTAGTCGGCGGGGGGCCTACAATGAGCAGTTCTTC
CSASRRGAYNEQFF
>13|TRBJ2-1|-|-|TRBV5-1
TGCGCCAGCAGCTTGGTAACGGAGAATGAGCAGTTCTTC
CASSLVTENEQFF
>16|TRBJ2-5|TRBD2|-|TRBV9
TGTGCCAGCAGCGTAGCTGGGACTAGCGGGTACAATGAGCAGTACTTC
CASSVAGTSGYNEQYF